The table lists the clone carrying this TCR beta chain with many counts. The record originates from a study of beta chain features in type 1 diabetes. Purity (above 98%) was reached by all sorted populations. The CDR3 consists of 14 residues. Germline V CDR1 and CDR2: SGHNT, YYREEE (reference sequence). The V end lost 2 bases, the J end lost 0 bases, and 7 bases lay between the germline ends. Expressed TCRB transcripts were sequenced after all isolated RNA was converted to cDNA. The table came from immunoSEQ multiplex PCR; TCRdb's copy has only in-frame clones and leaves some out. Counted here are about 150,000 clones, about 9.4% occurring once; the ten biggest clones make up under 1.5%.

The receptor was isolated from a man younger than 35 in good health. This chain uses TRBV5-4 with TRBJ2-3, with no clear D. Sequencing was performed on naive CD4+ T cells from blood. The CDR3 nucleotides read TGTGCCAGCAGCTTACAGATAAGCACAGATACGCAGTATTTT. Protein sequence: CASSLQISTDTQYF.